What follows are 26 T cell receptor beta chains derived from one specimen sequenced in a study of shared clonotypes between healthy human individuals. Cells designated naive CD8 were CD45RO-negative and were positively selected for CCR7, with terminally differentiated effector memory CD45RA+ cells excluded. Assay used: immunoSEQ multiplex PCR; TCRdb lists only in-frame clones, some missing. Seen here are 2 million or so clones, 85% to 95% observed once, and the top ten hold 0.9% to 1.4%. Sequenced material: naive CD8+ T cells sorted from blood. The source of these receptors is a man younger than 30 in good health.

This chain's CDR3 is CASSPIETGNLSGNTIYF. CDR3 coding DNA: TGTGCCAGCAGTCCAATCGAAACAGGGAACCTCTCTGGAAACACCATATATTTT. V usage is TRBV2 and J usage is TRBJ1-3; the D gene is possibly TRBD1 (6 bases). Trimming removed 5 bases at V and 0 bases at J, with 20 bases between. CDR3 length: 18 residues. CDR1 is SNHLY and CDR2 is FYNNEI in the germline V gene. Supplemented by reference TRBV2 and TRBJ1-3, the full variable domain reads EPEVTQTPSHQVTQMGQEVILRCVPISNHLYFYWYRQILGQKVEFLVSFYNNEISEKSEIFDDQFSVERPDGSNFTLKIRSTKLEDSAMYFCASSPIETGNLSGNTIYFGEGSWLTVV.

A word on this clone: The sample contains more than one DNA sequence encoding this CDR3. The J gene is TRBJ1-1, the V gene TRBV25-1; D remains unclear. There are 14 residues in the CDR3. V was shortened by 1 base and J by 4 bases, with 10 bases between the two germline ends. Germline V gene sequence: CDR1 MGHDK, CDR2 SYGVNS. CDR3 sequence reads: CASSEFGVGTEAFF. The CDR3 DNA reads as TGTGCCAGCAGTGAATTTGGGGTAGGCACTGAAGCTTTCTTT.

The chain joins TRBV7-9 to TRBJ2-7, with 8 bases fitting TRBD1. Trimming took 8 bases from V and 7 from J; bases not matched to a gene: 16. The CDR3 runs to 15 residues. Germline CDR1 and CDR2: SEHNR and FQNEAQ (reference sequence). CDR3 sequence: CASGGTTGAPREQYF. CDR3 sequence (DNA): TGTGCCAGCGGAGGTACGACAGGGGCGCCGAGGGAGCAGTACTTC.

This sequence joins TRBV13 and TRBJ2-5; no clear D. The CDR3 spans 14 residues. Per germline, CDR1 PRHDT and CDR2 FYEKMQ (reference sequence). The ends were cut back, 1 base at V and 2 bases at J, with 8 bases in the middle. CDR3 loop: CASSLVMGQETQYF. CDR3 in DNA: TGTGCCAGCAGCTTAGTAATGGGACAAGAGACCCAGTACTTC.

The V call is TRBV20-1, the J call TRBJ2-7; no clear D gene. Per germline, CDR1 DFQATT and CDR2 SNEGSKA (reference sequence). The CDR3 has 11 amino acids. Trimming took off 4 bases at V and 3 bases at J, with 7 bases between the two ends. The CDR3 reads CSATDFYEQYF. The CDR3 coding sequence is TGCAGTGCTACAGATTTCTACGAGCAGTACTTC.

In regard to this clone: Other DNA sequences in this sample translate to the same CDR3. The chain joins TRBV6-5 to TRBJ1-2, with D possibly being TRBD1 (5 bases). CDR3 length equals 13 residues. Deletions cut 0 bases from V and 5 bases from J, with 7 bases between. Germline-derived CDR1 and CDR2 are MNHEY and SVGAGI. CDR3 amino acids: CASSYSEGYGYTF. DNA of the CDR3: TGTGCCAGCAGTTACTCGGAGGGGTATGGCTACACCTTC.

The rearrangement uses TRBV7-9 and TRBJ2-3; 7 bases fit TRBD2. Germline V gene lookup returns CDR1 SEHNR and CDR2 FQNEAQ (reference sequence). This CDR3 region has 14 residues. The trim removed 4 bases at V and 11 bases at J, leaving 12 bases unmatched. The CDR3 nucleotides read TGTGCCAGCAGCTCGAACCCCGGGACTACGGGGCAGTATTTT. Protein sequence: CASSSNPGTTGQYF.

The chain joins TRBV6-1 to TRBJ1-1; maybe TRBD1 (6 bases). The germline V and J ends were trimmed by 2 bases and 1 base, with 11 bases remaining between them. This CDR3 has 15 residues. Germline CDR1 is MNHNS and CDR2 is SASEGT. The DNA for the CDR3 is TGTGCCAGCAGTGAATGGGAGGGGGAGAACACTGAAGCTTTCTTT. Translating it yields CASSEWEGENTEAFF.

The V and J genes are TRBV4-3 and TRBJ2-5, with D perhaps TRBD2 (5 bases). The length of the CDR3 is 15 residues. CDR1 and CDR2 (germline): LGHNA, YSLEER. V was trimmed by 0 bases and J by 5 bases, leaving 13 bases between them. CDR3 loop: CASSQDRGFHETQYF. The DNA of the CDR3 is TGCGCCAGCAGCCAAGATAGAGGGTTTCACGAGACCCAGTACTTC.

The chain couples TRBV10-3 to TRBJ2-1; 10 bases fit TRBD2. The CDR3 has 19 amino acids. In germline, CDR1 is ENHRY, CDR2 SYGVKD. V gave up 7 bases and J gave up 7 bases; unmatched junction bases: 22. Here the CDR3 reads CAIMGQRDTLAGVGNEQFF. The CDR3 nucleotides are TGTGCCATCATGGGGCAACGGGACACCCTAGCGGGAGTTGGGAATGAGCAGTTCTTC.

The J gene is TRBJ2-7, the V gene TRBV6-6, with D uncertain. The CDR3 is 14 residues long. Germline CDR1 and CDR2: MNHNY and SVGAGI (reference sequence). V lost 6 bases to trimming and J lost 0 bases, with 12 bases between them. The CDR3 nucleotides read TGTGCCAGCAGCCACCACTACAACTCCTACGAGCAGTACTTC. Residues: CASSHHYNSYEQYF.

V usage is TRBV27 and J usage is TRBJ2-7, with no clear D. The CDR3 totals 14 residues. In germline, CDR1 is MNHEY, CDR2 SMNVEV (reference sequence). The germline V and J ends were trimmed by 4 bases and 0 bases, with 10 bases remaining between them. CDR3: CASSSHASSYEQYF. CDR3 coding DNA: TGTGCCAGCAGTTCACACGCGAGCTCCTACGAGCAGTACTTC.

The chain employs TRBV9 and TRBJ1-2, with a possible D match to TRBD1 (5 bases). Per germline, CDR1 SGDLS and CDR2 YYNGEE. V dropped 0 bases and J dropped 7 bases, with 13 bases sitting between them. This CDR3 region has 14 residues. The CDR3 nucleotides read TGTGCCAGCAGCGTAGCTCGGGAGGGGTTTGGCTACACCTTC. Translation gives CASSVAREGFGYTF.

The rearrangement links TRBV6-6 to TRBJ1-2; D gene uncertain. The CDR3 sequence is 13 residues long. V shed 8 bases and J shed 8 bases, with 18 bases lying between them. Per the germline V gene, CDR1 is MNHNY and CDR2 is SVGAGI (reference sequence). CDR3 residues: CASLTGTSGGYTF. For the CDR3, the DNA is TGTGCCAGCCTCACGGGAACTTCGGGCGGCTACACCTTC.

The rearrangement uses TRBV7-2 and TRBJ2-7, with D perhaps matching TRBD2 (6 bases). The CDR3 is 14 amino acids. Germline V gene data show CDR1 as SGHTA and CDR2 as FQGNSA. V was cut by 5 bases and J by 2 bases, with 13 bases left in between. CDR3 bases: TGTGCCAGCAGCCCCGGGGTAGCGGCCTACGAGCAGTACTTC. Translating it yields CASSPGVAAYEQYF.

This sequence joins TRBV4-1 and TRBJ2-7; D is tentatively TRBD1 or TRBD2 (7 bases each). Germline loops: CDR1 MGHRA, CDR2 YSYEKL. The CDR3 spans 15 residues. V lost 5 bases and J lost 1, with 15 bases in between. The CDR3 loop reads CASSFARGGSYEQYF. The CDR3 DNA reads as TGCGCCAGCAGCTTTGCCAGGGGGGGGTCCTACGAGCAGTACTTC.

V usage is TRBV9 and J usage is TRBJ2-4; 9 nucleotides match TRBD1. The CDR3 extends over 14 amino acids. Germline values: CDR1 SGDLS, CDR2 YYNGEE. Trimming took 4 bases from V and 9 from J; bases not matched to a gene: 8. CDR3 loop: CASSIRDREAIQYF. The CDR3 coding sequence is TGTGCCAGCAGCATCCGGGACAGGGAAGCCATTCAGTACTTC.

This clone was counted once. V usage is TRBV4-3 and J usage is TRBJ1-5; possibly TRBD1 for D (5 bases). Per the germline V gene, CDR1 is LGHNA and CDR2 is YSLEER. Trimming took off 1 base at V and 9 bases at J, with 13 bases between the two ends. This CDR3 contains 14 residues. CDR3 nucleotide sequence: TGCGCCAGCAGCCAAGTGGGAGGGGCCGGGCCCCAGCATTTT. Encoded protein: CASSQVGGAGPQHF.

The J gene is TRBJ2-7, the V gene TRBV2, with D maybe TRBD1 (5 bases). V lost 4 bases, J lost 4 bases, and 11 bases lay in between. Germline V gives CDR1 SNHLY, CDR2 FYNNEI. This CDR3 comprises 13 residues. CDR3 coding DNA: TGTGCCAGCAGTGTTCCAGGGTCGTACGAGCAGTACTTC. This sequence encodes CASSVPGSYEQYF.

The chain employs TRBV13 and TRBJ1-1; D not certain. Per the germline V gene, CDR1 is PRHDT and CDR2 is FYEKMQ (reference sequence). This CDR3 contains 14 residues. V was shortened by 6 bases and J by 1 base, with 12 bases between the two germline ends. CDR3 residues: CASRRPGENTEAFF. CDR3 bases: TGTGCCAGCAGGCGTCCGGGAGAGAACACTGAAGCTTTCTTT.

The J gene is TRBJ2-7, the V gene TRBV6-4; 9 bases fit TRBD1. Looked up from germline, CDR1 is MRHNA and CDR2 is SNTAGT. The CDR3 totals 15 residues. The J segment lost 4 bases and the V segment lost 0 bases, leaving 4 bases of the junction unmatched. The DNA of the CDR3 is TGTGCCAGCAGTGACTCAGACAGGGGGAGGTACGAGCAGTACTTC. Translated, it gives CASSDSDRGRYEQYF.

V gene TRBV6-5 combines with J gene TRBJ1-2; TRBD1 aligns across 7 bases. The CDR3 covers 16 residues. J was trimmed by 4 bases and V by 0 bases; bases with no gene match: 8. Germline V gene sequence: CDR1 MNHEY, CDR2 SVGAGI. The CDR3 nucleotides read TGTGCCAGCAGTTACTCGACGGGACAGATCCTCTATGGCTACACCTTC. It codes for CASSYSTGQILYGYTF.

The chain is built from TRBV30 and TRBJ2-1; D possibly uses TRBD1 or TRBD2 (5 bases each). The CDR3 consists of 14 residues. Germline CDR1 is GTSNPN and CDR2 is SVGIG (reference sequence). V gave up 3 bases and J gave up 7 bases, with 16 bases separating them. CDR3 coding DNA: TGTGCCTGGAGGTTGCCAGGGCCGGGGAATGAGCAGTTCTTC. Translating it yields CAWRLPGPGNEQFF.

The chain uses TRBV15 and TRBJ2-1; tentatively, D is TRBD2 (6 bases). The CDR3 has 10 amino acids. The V end was cut by 8 bases, the J end by 7 bases, with 6 bases between. The germline V gene has CDR1 LNHNV and CDR2 YYDKDF (reference sequence). The CDR3 protein is CATGGNEQFF. CDR3 DNA: TGTGCCACCGGGGGGAATGAGCAGTTCTTC.

The chain recombines TRBV6-5 with TRBJ1-2; a possible D gene is TRBD1 (6 bases). Trimming pared 2 bases from V and 7 bases from J, leaving 11 bases between. CDR1 and CDR2 from the germline V gene are MNHEY and SVGAGI. The CDR3 sequence is 13 residues long. This CDR3 reads CASSYTGIGGYTF. In DNA form, the CDR3 reads TGTGCCAGCAGTTACACAGGGATAGGTGGCTACACCTTC.

V is TRBV7-9 and J is TRBJ2-3; D is ambiguous. Trimming removed 4 bases at V and 9 bases at J, with 20 bases between. The CDR3 spans 15 residues. Germline V CDR1 and CDR2: SEHNR, FQNEAQ (reference sequence). In DNA form, the CDR3 reads TGTGCCAGCAGCTCCAATTCCCCGGACCCCGAAACGCAGTATTTT. Translating it yields CASSSNSPDPETQYF.